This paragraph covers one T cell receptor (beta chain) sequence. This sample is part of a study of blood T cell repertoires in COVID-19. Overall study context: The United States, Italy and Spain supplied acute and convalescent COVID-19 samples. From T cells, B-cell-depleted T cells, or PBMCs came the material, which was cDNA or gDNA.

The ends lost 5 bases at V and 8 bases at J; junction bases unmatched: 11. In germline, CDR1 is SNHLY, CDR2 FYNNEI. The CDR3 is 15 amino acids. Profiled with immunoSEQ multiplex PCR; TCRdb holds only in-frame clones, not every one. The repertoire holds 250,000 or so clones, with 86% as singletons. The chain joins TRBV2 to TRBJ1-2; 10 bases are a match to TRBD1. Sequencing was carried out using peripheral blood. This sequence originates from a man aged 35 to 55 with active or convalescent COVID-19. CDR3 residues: CASSLYRDRGDGYTF. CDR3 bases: TGTGCCAGCAGTTTATACCGGGACAGGGGTGACGGCTACACCTTC. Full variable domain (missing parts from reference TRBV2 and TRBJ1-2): EPEVTQTPSHQVTQMGQEVILRCVPISNHLYFYWYRQILGQKVEFLVSFYNNEISEKSEIFDDQFSVERPDGSNFTLKIRSTKLEDSAMYFCASSLYRDRGDGYTFGSGTRLTVV.